This T cell receptor beta chain is from a study of blood T cells in healthy people across ages (dated by TCRdb to about 2015). Regarding the complete study: In model experiments, template switching captured roughly one uniquely barcoded TCR beta cDNA molecule for every two T cells. Age-related changes in TCR beta repertoire diversity were measured in the study by deep sequencing normalized with unique cDNA molecular identifiers. Donors were grouped into four age groups: young (average roughly 15 years), middle-aged (around 39), aged (approximately 58) and long-lived (approximately 82). Donors of different ages were randomly distributed across sequencing lanes to avoid experimental bias. The study analyzed two additional independent replicas of 1 million unique cDNA reads from the same blood draw for two donors, one aged 18 to 30 and one aged 80 or older.

CDR1 SGHRS and CDR2 YFSETQ were looked up in the germline V gene. Trimming removed 1 base from V and 5 bases from J, leaving 11 bases between the germline ends. Inclusive of the bounding cysteine and phenylalanine, the CDR3 is 14 residues long. Here the CDR3 DNA is all that survives: 42 bases in frame from base 1. To prepare the library, 5' RACE was applied. TCRdb lists the instrument as Illumina HiSeq 2500. A second PCR of 7 to 11 cycles was performed with a sample-barcoded 5' primer and a J-beta primer mix. A unique molecular identifier was introduced onto each TCR beta cDNA molecule by a template-switch 5' adaptor carrying 12 random nucleotides. Each sample yielded at least 2.5 million CDR3-containing paired-end reads. First-strand cDNA synthesis was performed from all RNA using the Mint cDNA synthesis kit, with priming by a TRBC-specific oligonucleotide. Following uracil-DNA glycosylase treatment, all cDNA underwent a first 18-cycle PCR with the universal primers M1SS and BC2_uni_R. The source study handled its data this way. For normalization, 1 million high-quality reads, each with a distinct molecular identifier, were randomly selected from each sample. Reads with shared molecular identifiers were discarded instead of being binned into consensus sequences. CDR3 identification, clonotype clustering and error correction used MiTCR with a Q25 quality threshold and the strictest error-elimination algorithm. Lower-bound total TCR beta diversity was estimated with a nonparametric unseen species model using Euler transformation. TCRdb reprocessed the public reads (quality trimming at Q25 with fastp, clone calling with MiXCR) and kept in-frame beta chains. Each entry merges the rows of one CDR3 protein and shows their most common DNA and genes. The V and J calls here are based on TCRdb, not the publication. This sample has about 600,000 distinct CDR3 sequences in its table, and 40% to 50% of those were observed once. The ten top clones hold around 24% of the sample.

Systemically healthy Caucasian individuals from Russia, approximately 39 in total and aged 6 to 90 years, were included as donors. Each donor gave 8 to 10 milliliters of peripheral blood, collected into EDTA-treated Vacutainer tubes. Ficoll-Paque density-gradient centrifugation was used to isolate PBMCs, with at least 7 million per sample. Total RNA was extracted from PBMCs with Trizol reagent, with at least 6 micrograms obtained per sample. The percentages of naive CD45RAhigh/CD27high T cells were determined by flow cytometry on a PBMC aliquot from every donor. The investigation overall reported the following: Because profiling used bulk unsorted PBMCs, naive and antigen-experienced compartments could not be compared conclusively. The percentage of naive T cells measured by flow cytometry correlated strongly with observed TCR beta diversity. Compared with the aged group, more naive CD4+ T cells, fewer expanded clones and increased TCR diversity were shown by the long-lived group, suggesting age selection. Donor CMV infection status was unknown, potentially confounding age-related changes in expanded clonotypes. Estimates of total diversity based on one million sequenced T cells were considered lower bounds and underestimates. As age increased, observed TCR beta diversity per million T cells dropped in a roughly linear way, and a significant reduction was already evident by age 40.

This clonotype was seen just once. Its antigen has not been determined. No base qualities exist here, and no much larger clone lies one base off it. Single-read evidence is weak. This receptor chain uses TRBV5-1 and TRBJ2-3, with the D gene not confidently named. The origin of this receptor is an older man in good health. Sequenced input: blood. CDR3 protein: CASSLWLLGDTQYF. The bases read TGCGCCAGCAGCTTGTGGCTGCTAGGAGATACGCAGTATTTT.